This T cell receptor (beta chain) was sequenced in a study of blood T cell repertoires in COVID-19. Study at large: Samples came from the United States, Italy and Spain, spanning acute and convalescent COVID-19.

The germline gives CDR1 MRHNA, CDR2 SNTAGT. This CDR3 region has 17 residues. Unmatched junction bases numbered 5, after V lost 5 bases and J lost 2 bases. Clones were sequenced by immunoSEQ multiplex PCR, and TCRdb holds only the in-frame ones, with some missing. The sample has some 180,000 clones, roughly 80% seen once. The sequencing input was PBMCs or T cells enriched from blood (not recorded which). The V gene is TRBV6-4, the J gene TRBJ2-6; 11 bases are a match to TRBD1. The sequence was collected from a woman aged 60-75 years with acute COVID-19. In nucleotides, the CDR3 is TGTGCCAGCAGTCCCGGACAGGGGGCTACTGGGGCCAACGTCCTGACTTTC. This sequence encodes CASSPGQGATGANVLTF.